The rows below give T cell receptor beta chains drawn from one sample of a study of graft-versus-host responses after intestinal transplantation. Clones were sequenced by immunoSEQ multiplex PCR, and TCRdb holds only the in-frame ones, with some missing. The data contain under 90,000 clones, roughly 90% of them singletons. This sample comprised PBMCs, obtained 98 days after intestinal transplantation. The receptors shown here come from a human patient who received an intestinal transplant, so some T cells may come from the graft donor. Each CDR3 is given with its conserved first and last residue. D genes are given only for firm matches. Clone size is given for some rows only: seen once, a few or many times, or a class if the clone is expanded.

D gene,V gene,clone size,J gene,CDR3 DNA,CDR3 protein
TRBD1,TRBV6-5,.,TRBJ1-1,TGTGCCAGCAGGGCCAGGGGGCCAGAGAGCACTGAAGCTTTCTTT,CASRARGPESTEAFF
.,TRBV12-2,.,TRBJ2-7,TGTGCAAGTCGCCCCCGACTAGCGGGAGGTGGGGAGCAGTACTTC,CASRPRLAGGGEQYF
TRBD1,TRBV27,.,TRBJ1-2,TGTGCCAGCAGGGAGGACAGGGGGGATGGCTACACCTTC,CASREDRGDGYTF
.,TRBV5-1,.,TRBJ1-1,TGCGCCAGCAGCTCGGTTGCGCGCAGGTTGAACACTGAAGCTTTCTTT,CASSSVARRLNTEAFF
TRBD2,TRBV5-6,once,TRBJ2-3,TGTGCCAGCAGCCGCCGACTAGCGGGAGCAGATACGCAGTATTTT,CASSRRLAGADTQYF
TRBD2,TRBV7-9,once,TRBJ2-3,TGTGCCAGCAGCTCTACAGCGGGGAGAGCAGATACGCAGTATTTT,CASSSTAGRADTQYF
.,TRBV21-1,.,TRBJ2-7,TGTGCCAGCAGCTTCCGGATCCTTGGGGGAAACTACGAGCAGTACTTC,CASSFRILGGNYEQYF
.,TRBV30,.,TRBJ2-7,TGTGCCTGGAGGGGGCGCTCCTACGAGCAGTACTTC,CAWRGRSYEQYF
.,TRBV30,.,TRBJ1-5,TGTGCCTGGAGTGTTAGCAGTTTCAATCAGCCCCAGCATTTT,CAWSVSSFNQPQHF
.,TRBV9,.,TRBJ2-2,TGTGCCAGCAGCCCAGGTGGGGGCGCGGGGGTCATGAACACCGGGGAGCTGTTTTTT,CASSPGGGAGVMNTGELFF
.,TRBV28,.,TRBJ1-5,TGTGCCAGCAGTTTCGGCGGGAATCAGCCCCAGCATTTT,CASSFGGNQPQHF
.,TRBV5-4,once,TRBJ1-2,TGTGCCAGCAGCTTGGGGCCTCAACAGGGCCTCTATGGCTACACCTTC,CASSLGPQQGLYGYTF
TRBD1,TRBV18,.,TRBJ1-5,TGTGCCAGCTCACCGGGACAGGGGAACGGAGAGCCCCAGCATTTT,CASSPGQGNGEPQHF
TRBD2,TRBV5-1,.,TRBJ2-3,TGCGCCAGCAGCGATACTAGCGGAGATCGCACAGATACGCAGTATTTT,CASSDTSGDRTDTQYF
.,TRBV28,.,TRBJ1-2,TGTGCCAGCAGTTTAGTGCTTGTCAGGGGATTTCGGTATGGCTACACCTTC,CASSLVLVRGFRYGYTF
.,TRBV13,.,TRBJ1-4,TGTGCCAGCAGCACCTCATCGAGGGGAGCAACTAATGAAAAACTGTTTTTT,CASSTSSRGATNEKLFF
.,TRBV12-1,.,TRBJ2-7,TGTGCCAGCAGCCTCCCCAATAGGGACAGCTACTACGAGCAGTACTTC,CASSLPNRDSYYEQYF
.,TRBV5-1,.,TRBJ2-5,TGCGCCAGCAGCTTGGAAGTTCAAGAGACCCAGTACTTC,CASSLEVQETQYF
.,TRBV5-1,once,TRBJ2-1,TGCGCCAGCAGCTTGGGCGGGCCGTCCGATGAGCAGTTCTTC,CASSLGGPSDEQFF
TRBD1,TRBV6-1,.,TRBJ2-2,TGTGCCAGCAGTGAATTTGTGACAGGGCGAAACACCGGGGAGCTGTTTTTT,CASSEFVTGRNTGELFF
TRBD1,TRBV7-6,.,TRBJ2-3,TGTGCCAGCAGCTCCTTTCGGGACAGGGGTACAGATACGCAGTATTTT,CASSSFRDRGTDTQYF
TRBD1,TRBV6-5,.,TRBJ1-1,TGTGCCAGCACCTCAGGGGGTGAAGCTTTCTTT,CASTSGGEAFF
TRBD1,TRBV6-6,.,TRBJ1-2,TGTGCCAGCAGTTATGGGGACAGGATCAACTATGGCTACACCTTC,CASSYGDRINYGYTF
.,TRBV27,.,TRBJ2-7,TGTGCCAGCAGTTTTTTTGCTGGGTACGAGCAGTACTTC,CASSFFAGYEQYF
.,TRBV5-6,.,TRBJ2-7,TGTGCCCGCAGCTTGGCGGGGGAAAACAGGGGGAGTGTGCTCGAGCAGTACTTC,CARSLAGENRGSVLEQYF
.,TRBV4-1,.,TRBJ2-5,TGCGCCAGCAGCCAAGCCGGGGAGGAGACCCAGTACTTC,CASSQAGEETQYF
.,TRBV29-1,.,TRBJ1-5,TGCAGCGTTGTAGGCGGCCGCAATCAGCCCCAGCATTTT,CSVVGGRNQPQHF
.,TRBV11-1,.,TRBJ2-7,TGTGCCAGCAGCTCGCCGTTAGAAAGCTCCTACGAGCAGTACTTC,CASSSPLESSYEQYF
TRBD1,TRBV7-3,once,TRBJ1-1,TGTGCCAGCAGCTTAGGACAGGAGAACACTGAAGCTTTCTTT,CASSLGQENTEAFF
.,TRBV9,.,TRBJ2-7,TGTGCCAGCAGCCTAGATGGACTCGCCCCAAGGCAGCAGTACTTC,CASSLDGLAPRQQYF
TRBD2,TRBV6-4,.,TRBJ2-3,TGTGCCAGCAGTGACAGGGCGGGGGGGCCGACAGATACGCAGTATTTT,CASSDRAGGPTDTQYF
TRBD1,TRBV6-6,.,TRBJ2-7,TGTGCCAGCAGTTCCCACCTGGACAGGGCCCACGAGCAGTACTTC,CASSSHLDRAHEQYF
TRBD2,TRBV7-9,.,TRBJ2-2,TGTGCCAGCAGCAAACTAGCGGGAGCGGAGCTGTTTTTT,CASSKLAGAELFF
.,TRBV19,once,TRBJ2-5,TGTGCCAGTAGTCGGGGCGTCCAAGAGACCCAGTACTTC,CASSRGVQETQYF
.,TRBV27,.,TRBJ2-1,TGTGCCAGCAGGACCGCATACAATGAGCAGTTCTTC,CASRTAYNEQFF
.,TRBV5-1,.,TRBJ1-2,TGCGCCAGCAGCTTGGACAGGGGCTACACCTTC,CASSLDRGYTF
TRBD1,TRBV7-2,.,TRBJ1-5,TGTGCCAGCAGCTTAGTCGGGACAGGGGAAAGCAATCAGCCCCAGCATTTT,CASSLVGTGESNQPQHF
TRBD1,TRBV5-4,.,TRBJ2-7,TGTGCCAGCAGTTCCCCGGGACAGGGATACTACGAGCAGTACTTC,CASSSPGQGYYEQYF
.,TRBV18,.,TRBJ1-1,TGTGCCAGCTCACCGGGACAAAACACTGAAGCTTTCTTT,CASSPGQNTEAFF
TRBD1,TRBV5-1,.,TRBJ2-2,TGCGCCAGCAGCTCCGGGACAGCCACCGGGGAGCTGTTTTTT,CASSSGTATGELFF
.,TRBV6-6,.,TRBJ2-1,TGTGCCAGCAGTTACTCCAATGAGCAGTTCTTC,CASSYSNEQFF
.,TRBV28,.,TRBJ1-1,TGTGCCAGCATCCCCCTGTGGGACACCGACACTGAAGCTTTCTTT,CASIPLWDTDTEAFF
.,TRBV6-5,.,TRBJ1-4,TGTGCCAGCAGTTCCGGGTTTAATGAAAAACTGTTTTTT,CASSSGFNEKLFF
.,TRBV15,.,TRBJ2-1,TGTGCCACCAGCAGAGAAGGGGCAGACCCGAACAATGAGCAGTTCTTC,CATSREGADPNNEQFF
TRBD2,TRBV9,.,TRBJ2-1,TGTGCCAGCAGCGCCCCCCGAGCGGGGGGCATCAATGAGCAGTTCTTC,CASSAPRAGGINEQFF
.,TRBV27,.,TRBJ2-7,TGTGCCAGCAGCCTCATCACAGGGCCCCTAAAGAACGAGCAGTACTTC,CASSLITGPLKNEQYF
.,TRBV4-2,once,TRBJ2-7,TGTGCCAGCAGCCAAGCGTCGGACGCGAGCTCCTACGAGCAGTACTTC,CASSQASDASSYEQYF
.,TRBV7-9,.,TRBJ1-5,TGTGCCAGCAGCTTAGCAGAATATCAGCCCCAGCATTTT,CASSLAEYQPQHF
.,TRBV6-6,.,TRBJ1-1,TGTGCCAGCAGTTTCCGCGACAGTTTGAACACTGAAGCTTTCTTT,CASSFRDSLNTEAFF
.,TRBV4-2,.,TRBJ2-7,TGTGCCAGCAGCCAAGATAGGTCGGGAGCGCCCTGGGCCGAGCAGTACTTC,CASSQDRSGAPWAEQYF
.,TRBV11-2,.,TRBJ2-7,TGTGCCAGCAGCTTAGCTCTTCACTACGAGCAGTACTTC,CASSLALHYEQYF
.,TRBV18,.,TRBJ2-3,TGTGCCAGCTCACCACTCAGCACAGATACGCAGTATTTT,CASSPLSTDTQYF